This T cell receptor (beta chain) was sequenced for a study of control samples from healthy donors and cancer patients. Germline V gives CDR1 MNHEY, CDR2 SMNVEV (reference sequence). The CDR3 is 13 amino acids. V was cut by 3 bases and J by 4 bases, with 9 bases left in between. Remarks on this clone: The sample holds other DNA sequences that translate to the same CDR3.

Assay: immunoSEQ multiplex PCR; the TCRdb copy retains only in-frame clones and omits some. The sample yields under 150,000 clones, about 93% seen once. The source material was blood. V gene TRBV27 combines with J gene TRBJ1-1, with D perhaps matching TRBD1 (5 bases). This sequence originates from a man aged 25-40 years in good health. CDR3 DNA sequence: TGTGCCAGCAGTTTTGGGGGTCGCACTGAAGCTTTCTTT. It codes for CASSFGGRTEAFF.